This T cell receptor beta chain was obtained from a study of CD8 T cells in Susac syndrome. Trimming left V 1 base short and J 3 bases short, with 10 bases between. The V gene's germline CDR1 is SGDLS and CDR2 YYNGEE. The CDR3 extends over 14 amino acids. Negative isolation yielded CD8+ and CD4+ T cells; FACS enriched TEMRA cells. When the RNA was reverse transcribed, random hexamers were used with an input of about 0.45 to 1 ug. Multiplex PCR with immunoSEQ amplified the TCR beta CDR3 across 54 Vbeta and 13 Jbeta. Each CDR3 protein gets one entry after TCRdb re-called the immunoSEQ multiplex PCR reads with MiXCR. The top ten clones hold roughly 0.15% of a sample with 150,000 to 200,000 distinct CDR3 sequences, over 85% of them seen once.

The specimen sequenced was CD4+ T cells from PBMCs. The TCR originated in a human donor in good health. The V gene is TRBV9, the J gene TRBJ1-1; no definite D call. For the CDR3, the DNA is TGTGCCAGCAGCGTAAACCCTTCGGACACTGAAGCTTTCTTT. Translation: CASSVNPSDTEAFF.